The sequence of this T cell receptor beta chain was determined in a study of cytomegalovirus exposure and HLA in healthy donors. In this sample, this clone turned up a few times. Its cognate antigen is unknown. The primer mix had 60 Vbeta and 13 Jbeta primers. The table came from immunoSEQ multiplex PCR; TCRdb's copy has only in-frame clones and leaves some out. The sample lists fewer than 250,000 clones; approximately 82% were seen once. General study results and limits: A later analysis associated about 18,000 TCR beta sequences with HLA alleles at a 0.05 false discovery rate.

Trimming at V came to 6 bases and at J to 4 bases, leaving 9 bases not matched to a gene. The CDR3 length is 14 residues. Germline assignment: CDR1 MNHEY and CDR2 SMNVEV (reference sequence). This receptor was taken from a woman between 45 and 65 years old in good health and CMV-seropositive. Sequenced: PBMCs. This rearrangement joins TRBV27 to TRBJ2-7; 7 bases agree with TRBD1. The chain's CDR3 is CASRVTGWEYEQYF. The CDR3 coding sequence is TGTGCCAGCAGGGTGACAGGGTGGGAGTACGAGCAGTACTTC.